A selection of T cell receptor beta chains follows, all from one sample in a study of blood T cell repertoires in COVID-19. Sequencing was performed with immunoSEQ multiplex PCR; in TCRdb, only in-frame clones are kept and a portion is missing. The sample lists 56,000 or so clones, less than 90% occurring once. The sample comprised peripheral blood. These receptors all stem from an elderly woman with acute or convalescent COVID-19. Each CDR3 is given with its conserved first and last residue. The D gene is left open where the match is weak. The listing skips clone size in some rows; elsewhere it reads once, few, many or a size class.

TRBD1	14	TRBV18	TRBJ1-5	NA	CASSPGQGAQPQHF	TGTGCCAGCTCACCAGGACAGGGGGCGCAGCCCCAGCATTTT
NA	14	TRBV7-6	TRBJ1-3	NA	CATGGDSSGNTIYF	TGTGCCACCGGAGGTGACTCCTCTGGAAACACCATATATTTT
NA	13	TRBV27	TRBJ1-4	NA	CASRDRSSGKLFF	TGTGCCAGCAGAGACAGGTCCTCCGGAAAACTGTTTTTT
NA	16	TRBV5-4	TRBJ1-4	once	CASSLEPTRSDEKLFF	TGTGCCAGCAGCTTGGAACCAACTCGGTCGGATGAAAAACTGTTTTTT
NA	14	TRBV19	TRBJ1-4	NA	CASSIMSDNEKLFF	TGTGCCAGTAGTATAATGTCAGATAATGAAAAACTGTTTTTT
TRBD1	16	TRBV11-2	TRBJ2-2	NA	CASSPRTGENTGELFF	TGTGCCAGCAGCCCCCGGACAGGGGAGAACACCGGGGAGCTGTTTTTT
TRBD1	16	TRBV6-1	TRBJ1-5	NA	CASSQGTGISNQPQHF	TGTGCCAGCAGTCAAGGGACAGGCATTAGCAATCAGCCCCAGCATTTT
TRBD1	15	TRBV6-5	TRBJ2-1	once	CASSLTGGRTGEQFF	TGTGCCAGCAGCTTGACAGGGGGCAGGACCGGGGAGCAGTTCTTC
NA	16	TRBV5-1	TRBJ2-2	NA	CASSLAPQGDTGELFF	TGCGCCAGCAGCTTGGCCCCACAGGGTGACACCGGGGAGCTGTTTTTT
NA	13	TRBV30	TRBJ1-1	NA	CAWSSDANTEAFF	TGTGCCTGGAGTAGCGATGCGAACACTGAAGCTTTCTTT
NA	13	TRBV5-1	TRBJ1-1	NA	CASTSTGGRAAFF	TGCGCCAGCACTTCGACGGGGGGCAGGGCGGCTTTCTTT
TRBD1	15	TRBV5-1	TRBJ1-5	NA	CASSEAGGSNQPQHF	TGCGCCAGCAGTGAAGCAGGGGGTTCCAATCAGCCCCAGCATTTT
NA	14	TRBV19	TRBJ2-1	NA	CAIRRLDSYNEQFF	TGTGCCATAAGGCGCCTCGACAGCTACAATGAGCAGTTCTTC
NA	12	TRBV9	TRBJ2-7	many	CASSPGGYEQYF	TGTGCCAGCAGCCCCGGTGGCTACGAGCAGTACTTC
TRBD1	15	TRBV18	TRBJ1-2	NA	CASSPGTGTPYGYTF	TGTGCCAGCTCCCCGGGGACAGGGACTCCGTATGGCTACACCTTC
NA	14	TRBV7-9	TRBJ1-1	few	CASSPGGSYTEAFF	TGTGCCAGCAGCCCCGGGGGATCATACACTGAAGCTTTCTTT
NA	15	TRBV7-3	TRBJ1-2	few	CASSLYDRVNYGYTF	TGTGCCAGCAGCTTATACGACCGGGTTAACTATGGCTACACCTTC
NA	12	TRBV7-9	TRBJ2-3	NA	CASSFRADTQYF	TGTGCCAGCAGCTTTCGGGCAGATACGCAGTATTTT
NA	16	TRBV28	TRBJ2-2	NA	CASSSWGSWETGELFF	TGTGCCAGCAGTTCATGGGGTTCGTGGGAGACCGGGGAGCTGTTTTTT
NA	14	TRBV6-5	TRBJ1-4	NA	CASSTRVIGEKLFF	TGTGCCAGCAGTACCAGGGTGATCGGTGAAAAACTGTTTTTT
NA	16	TRBV4-1	TRBJ2-2	NA	CASSQDSNRAIGELFF	TGCGCCAGCAGCCAAGATTCTAACAGGGCCATCGGGGAGCTGTTTTTT
TRBD2	15	TRBV10-1	TRBJ2-3	few	CASSDQRGGTDTQYF	TGCGCCAGCAGTGACCAGCGGGGGGGGACAGATACGCAGTATTTT
NA	17	TRBV9	TRBJ1-3	NA	CASSVEGVQSSGNTIYF	TGTGCCAGCAGCGTAGAAGGGGTCCAGAGCTCTGGAAACACCATATATTTT
NA	13	TRBV10-3	TRBJ2-5	NA	CAISQDSQETQYF	TGTGCCATCAGCCAAGACTCCCAAGAGACCCAGTACTTC
TRBD1	15	TRBV2	TRBJ1-5	NA	CASSEMGTGNQPQHF	TGTGCCAGCAGTGAAATGGGGACAGGCAATCAGCCCCAGCATTTT
NA	13	TRBV29-1	TRBJ2-3	NA	CSAIEDITDTQYF	TGCAGCGCTATAGAGGACATTACAGATACGCAGTATTTT
TRBD2	15	TRBV5-1	TRBJ2-1	NA	CASAPVSGPYNEQFF	TGCGCCAGCGCCCCCGTTAGCGGGCCATACAATGAGCAGTTCTTC
NA	14	TRBV6-5	TRBJ1-3	NA	CASSYDSKRNTIYF	TGTGCCAGCAGTTACGACAGCAAGAGAAACACCATATATTTT
TRBD1	15	TRBV14	TRBJ2-2	few	CASSPDRVVTGELFF	TGTGCCAGCAGCCCGGACAGGGTGGTAACCGGGGAGCTGTTTTTT
TRBD1	13	TRBV30	TRBJ1-5	NA	CAWSGRGDQPQHF	TGTGCCTGGTCAGGCAGGGGGGATCAGCCCCAGCATTTT
NA	15	TRBV18	TRBJ1-1	NA	CASSPAMGPRIEAFF	TGTGCCAGCTCACCAGCCATGGGGCCTAGGATTGAAGCTTTCTTT
NA	12	TRBV29-1	TRBJ1-1	NA	CSVAGGNTEAFF	TGCAGCGTTGCCGGGGGGAACACTGAAGCTTTCTTT
TRBD1	15	TRBV19	TRBJ2-7	NA	CASRVSGTGTYEQYF	TGTGCCAGTAGGGTCTCTGGGACAGGCACCTACGAGCAGTACTTC
TRBD1	12	TRBV11-3	TRBJ1-1	NA	CASSRQGAEAFF	TGTGCCAGCAGCAGACAGGGGGCTGAAGCTTTCTTT
NA	16	TRBV4-2	TRBJ2-3	NA	CASSQEFGTYTDTQYF	TGTGCCAGCAGCCAAGAATTCGGGACATACACAGATACGCAGTATTTT
NA	13	TRBV5-4	TRBJ1-4	NA	CASNAQGNEKLFF	TGTGCCAGCAACGCCCAGGGAAATGAAAAACTGTTTTTT
TRBD1	15	TRBV5-1	TRBJ2-2	NA	CASSSGQGDFGELFF	TGCGCCAGCAGCTCGGGACAGGGGGACTTCGGGGAGCTGTTTTTT
TRBD1	14	TRBV6-6	TRBJ1-2	NA	CASSHFRTGNGYTF	TGTGCCAGCAGTCACTTCAGGACAGGGAATGGCTACACCTTC
NA	17	TRBV18	TRBJ2-1	NA	CASSPPKGGGSYNEQFF	TGTGCCAGCTCACCACCGAAAGGTGGGGGGTCCTACAATGAGCAGTTCTTC
NA	14	TRBV19	TRBJ1-4	NA	CASTQVATNEKLFF	TGTGCCAGTACCCAGGTTGCAACTAATGAAAAACTGTTTTTT
NA	13	TRBV10-1	TRBJ1-2	NA	CASSESTPAGYTF	TGCGCCAGCAGTGAGTCGACTCCAGCTGGCTACACCTTC
NA	14	TRBV11-2	TRBJ1-1	NA	CASSKNGGGTEAFF	TGTGCCAGCAGCAAGAATGGAGGAGGAACTGAAGCTTTCTTT
NA	14	TRBV6-2/TRBV6-3	TRBJ1-1	NA	CASSTDRQNTEAFF	TGTGCCAGCAGTACTGACAGGCAGAACACTGAAGCTTTCTTT
NA	14	TRBV6-1	TRBJ2-5	NA	CASSDWGDQETQYF	TGTGCCAGCAGTGATTGGGGAGACCAAGAGACCCAGTACTTC
TRBD1	13	TRBV29-1	TRBJ1-5	NA	CSVQTGVNQPQHF	TGCAGCGTTCAAACAGGGGTAAATCAGCCCCAGCATTTT
TRBD1	15	TRBV7-8	TRBJ1-2	NA	CASSLTDRVIDGYTF	TGTGCCAGCAGCCTTACCGACAGGGTAATTGATGGCTACACCTTC
TRBD2	14	TRBV10-3	TRBJ2-7	NA	CAIRTSGGHYEQYF	TGTGCCATCAGGACTAGCGGGGGGCATTACGAGCAGTACTTC
TRBD1	14	TRBV9	TRBJ1-2	NA	CASSPGQGTYGYTF	TGTGCCAGCAGCCCAGGACAGGGGACCTATGGCTACACCTTC
NA	13	TRBV13	TRBJ2-5	NA	CASSLNGGETQYF	TGTGCCAGCAGCTTAAACGGGGGAGAGACCCAGTACTTC
TRBD1	12	TRBV12-3/TRBV12-4	TRBJ1-3	NA	CASSPRQGPIYF	TGTGCCAGCAGTCCTCGACAGGGACCCATATATTTT
NA	15	TRBV3-1/TRBV3-2	TRBJ2-3	NA	CASSQVVETADTQYF	TGTGCCAGCAGCCAAGTTGTGGAGACGGCAGATACGCAGTATTTT
NA	12	TRBV2	TRBJ1-1	few	CASRRGYGEAFF	TGTGCCAGCAGGAGAGGGTATGGTGAAGCTTTCTTT
NA	13	TRBV14	TRBJ2-1	NA	CASSRTSYNEQFF	TGTGCCAGCAGCCGGACAAGCTACAATGAGCAGTTCTTC
NA	13	TRBV5-1	TRBJ1-3	NA	CASSPSSGNTIYF	TGCGCCAGCAGCCCGTCTTCTGGAAACACCATATATTTT
NA	15	TRBV11-2	TRBJ1-4	NA	CASSLQGLTNEKLFF	TGTGCCAGCAGCTTACAGGGTCTAACTAATGAAAAACTGTTTTTT
TRBD1	17	TRBV18	TRBJ1-4	NA	CASSPGQGRVTNEKLFF	TGTGCCAGCTCTCCCGGACAGGGGAGGGTAACTAATGAAAAACTGTTTTTT